This T cell receptor (beta chain) was found in a study of radiotherapy plus CTLA-4 blockade in lung cancer. Background on the study: Overall, roughly 18% of patients showed an objective response, while about 31% attained disease control.

TCRdb keeps only in-frame clones here, not all; method: immunoSEQ multiplex PCR. The data show about 60,000 clones, with around 80% seen just once and 3.5% to 4.5% held by the top ten. Turning to this clone: As yet, its antigen is unknown.

V shed 6 bases and J 6 bases; nucleotides not matched to a gene: 11. CDR1 and CDR2 (germline): MNHNS, SASEGT. There are 14 residues in the CDR3. Overall study results and limits: Among reported predictors of response, early blood T cell clone dynamics with interferon-beta performed best.

Patients with chemo-refractory metastatic non-small-cell lung cancer received focal radiation plus CTLA-4 blockade with ipilimumab. The sample was peripheral blood, taken from a patient treated with radiotherapy plus ipilimumab. The chain recombines TRBV6-1 with TRBJ2-7; 7 bases fit TRBD1. The sequence came from a human donor with non-small cell lung cancer who had a partial response to radiotherapy plus ipilimumab. CDR3 DNA: TGTGCCAGCAGCCCAGTCCGACAGGGCTCCGAGCAGTACTTC. It specifies CASSPVRQGSEQYF.